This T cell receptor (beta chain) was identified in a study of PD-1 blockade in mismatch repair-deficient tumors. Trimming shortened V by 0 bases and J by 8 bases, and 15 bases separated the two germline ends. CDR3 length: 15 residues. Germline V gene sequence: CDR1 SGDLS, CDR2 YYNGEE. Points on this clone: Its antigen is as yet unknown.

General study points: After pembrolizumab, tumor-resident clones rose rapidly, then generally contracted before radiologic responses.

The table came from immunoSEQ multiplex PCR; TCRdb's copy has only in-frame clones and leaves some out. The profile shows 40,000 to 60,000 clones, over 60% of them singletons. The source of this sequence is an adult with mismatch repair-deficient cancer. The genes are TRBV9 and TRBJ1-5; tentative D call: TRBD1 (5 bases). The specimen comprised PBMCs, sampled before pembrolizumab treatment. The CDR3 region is CASSVGGTHREPQHF. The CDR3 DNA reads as TGTGCCAGCAGCGTAGGTGGGACCCACCGGGAGCCCCAGCATTTT.